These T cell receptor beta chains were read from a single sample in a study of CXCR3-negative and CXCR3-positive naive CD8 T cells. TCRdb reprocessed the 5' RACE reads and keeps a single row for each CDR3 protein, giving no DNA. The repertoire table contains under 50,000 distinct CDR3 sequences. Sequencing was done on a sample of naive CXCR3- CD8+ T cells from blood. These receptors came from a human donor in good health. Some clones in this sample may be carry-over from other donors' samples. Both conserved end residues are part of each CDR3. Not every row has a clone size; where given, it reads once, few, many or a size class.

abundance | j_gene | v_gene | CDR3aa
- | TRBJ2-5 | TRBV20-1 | CSARRTIIEETQYF
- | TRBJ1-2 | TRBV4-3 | CASSQGRTDGYTF
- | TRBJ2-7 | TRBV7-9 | CASSPTDGNEQYF
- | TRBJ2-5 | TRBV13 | CASRGQGEQETQYF
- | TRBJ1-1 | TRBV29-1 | CSVEESAARGAFF
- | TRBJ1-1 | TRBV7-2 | CASSLFDRGRGDTEAFF
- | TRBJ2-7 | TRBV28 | CASSPGRINEQYF
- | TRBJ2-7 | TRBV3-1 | CASSQDRSPRREQYF
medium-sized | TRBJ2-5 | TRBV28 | CASSFAGGETQYF
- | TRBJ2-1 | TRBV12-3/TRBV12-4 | CASSEVSRGEQFF
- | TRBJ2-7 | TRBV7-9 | CASSLGGGLPSYEQYF
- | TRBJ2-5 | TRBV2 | CASRTAQETQYF
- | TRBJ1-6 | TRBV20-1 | CSARDRVGPRSIGLNSPLHF
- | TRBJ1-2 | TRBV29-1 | CGEKPAGGYTF
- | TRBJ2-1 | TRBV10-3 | CAIMTDNEQFF
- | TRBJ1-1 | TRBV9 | CASSVEGMNTEAFF
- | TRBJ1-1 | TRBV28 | CASSFSGANTEAFF
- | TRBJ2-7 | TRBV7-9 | CASSPRGEPYEQYF
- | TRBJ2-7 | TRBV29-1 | CSVKTGSSYEQYF
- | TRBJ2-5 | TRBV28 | CASSLTSFAGGDKYF
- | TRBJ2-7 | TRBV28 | CASSTGLADTWGEQYF
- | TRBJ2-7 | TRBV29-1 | CSVAGGARYEQYF
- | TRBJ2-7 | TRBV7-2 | CASSFHGAGTYEQYF
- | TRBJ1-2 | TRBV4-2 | CASSQGSGGYTF
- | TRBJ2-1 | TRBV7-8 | CASSLFITSGPYNEQFF
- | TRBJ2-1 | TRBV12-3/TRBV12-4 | CASSDQHFQGALNNEQFF
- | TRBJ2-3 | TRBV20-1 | CSARGRVTDTQYF
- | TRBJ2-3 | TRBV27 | CASSSGPHYGDTQYF